A selection of T cell receptor beta chains follows, all from one sample in a study of regulatory T cells in long-lasting Graves disease. TCRdb re-called the multiplex PCR reads through MiXCR, storing one row per CDR3 protein. Here the sample spans about 520,000 distinct CDR3 sequences, around 12% being singletons. The data were also submitted as part of a second study, on T cells in Graves' hyperthyroidism and ophthalmopathy.

Source: peripheral blood mononuclear cells (PBMCs), taken at new diagnosis, from a patient treated with antithyroid drugs. The source is a woman aged 30 to 39 with Graves disease. The conserved cysteine and the conserved F or W are not part of the CDR3 here. A D gene is named only where the DNA matches it firmly. Rows may omit the clone size; those that give it use once, few, many or a size class.

v_gene,j_gene,abundance,d_gene,CDR3aa
TRBV11-3,TRBJ1-6,-,-,ASSSRNSPLH
TRBV20-1,TRBJ1-2,many,TRBD1,SARPGQGVGGYT
TRBV12-3/TRBV12-4,TRBJ2-7,many,-,ASSLAGQGRRQY
TRBV29-1,TRBJ2-1,few,TRBD1,SGQGNYNEQF
TRBV28,TRBJ2-5,many,TRBD2,ASSLLLAGAQGETQY
TRBV5-4,TRBJ2-7,many,-,ASSGGVGIYEQY
TRBV7-2,TRBJ2-1,many,TRBD2,ASSLDGGRAYNEQF
TRBV5-1,TRBJ2-5,many,TRBD1,ASSLAGTGEETQY
TRBV19,TRBJ2-1,many,TRBD2,ASSIYVGGPYEQF
TRBV30,TRBJ1-5,many,-,AWSGDLTNQPQH
TRBV19,TRBJ1-2,-,-,ASSNMDLTENGYT
TRBV19,TRBJ1-5,-,-,ASSIYGRSYSNQPQH
TRBV7-8,TRBJ2-2,-,-,ASSIRTGGELF
TRBV2,TRBJ1-1,many,TRBD1,ANDRGFGNTEAF
TRBV10-3,TRBJ1-1,many,TRBD1,AISEPTGGTEAF
TRBV25-1,TRBJ2-5,few,TRBD1,ANSDGQGARETQY
TRBV7-2,TRBJ2-7,few,-,ASSFGRHYEQY
TRBV11-2,TRBJ1-1,many,TRBD1,ASSGQGGVMNTEAF
TRBV28,TRBJ1-3,many,TRBD1,ASIGTVGNTIY
TRBV30,TRBJ1-2,many,TRBD1,AWSSPTGGAYGYT
TRBV5-1,TRBJ1-1,-,-,ASIRGDSEDEAF
TRBV28,TRBJ2-5,many,TRBD1,ASSSDRDRGETQY
TRBV12-3/TRBV12-4,TRBJ1-1,many,-,ASSFQGTEAF
TRBV7-3,TRBJ2-7,many,TRBD2,ASSYTRGTSGLYEQY
TRBV28,TRBJ2-3,few,-,ASRVPGLPDTQY
TRBV3-1,TRBJ1-5,many,-,ASSQGREGQPQH
TRBV19,TRBJ2-1,few,-,ASTIDRGPYNEQF
TRBV19,TRBJ1-1,few,-,ASSMLLAGNTEAF
TRBV10-3,TRBJ1-4,many,-,AISDRSLEKLF
TRBV20-1,TRBJ2-3,few,TRBD2,SVRDSRAGVDTQY
TRBV12-5,TRBJ1-1,many,-,ASGLLGREGQAF
TRBV29-1,TRBJ2-7,many,-,SGRSDYEQY
TRBV5-6,TRBJ1-5,few,-,ASSPWGSDHQPQH
TRBV14,TRBJ2-1,-,TRBD2,ASRAAFREGRFYSNEQF
TRBV5-1,TRBJ1-2,many,TRBD1,ASSKGQDLVVGNYGYT
TRBV12-3/TRBV12-4,TRBJ1-4,many,TRBD1,ASSLATGGYEKLF
TRBV29-1,TRBJ1-1,many,-,SVGWASDTEAF
TRBV11-2,TRBJ2-2,many,-,ASSPTTNTGELF
TRBV27,TRBJ1-5,-,-,ASSIDSLYQPQH
TRBV20-1,TRBJ2-5,many,-,SASPGAETQY
TRBV30,TRBJ1-5,-,-,AWSVGGFGDQPQH